This T cell receptor (beta chain) emerged from a study of PD-1 blockade in classical Hodgkin lymphoma. Study-level points and caveats: Relapsed/refractory patients reportedly had the lowest baseline TCR diversity, below newly diagnosed patients, who were below healthy donors. It was among complete responders that baseline diversity resembled that of newly diagnosed patients. Diversity in CD4+ TCRs, unlike that measured in CD8+ TCRs, had risen significantly by C4D1.

J was trimmed by 1 base and V by 10 bases; bases with no gene match: 9. This CDR3 comprises 14 residues. Comment on this clone: Its specificity is not known.

Time point reported: cycle 4 day 1 (C4D1), after more than 5 weeks of nivolumab. Exposure to brentuximab vedotin varied, and each patient had relapsed following autologous stem cell transplantation. From thawed PBMCs, CD4+ T cells were purified using magnetic negative selection. Clones were sequenced by immunoSEQ multiplex PCR, and TCRdb holds only the in-frame ones, with some missing. The sample has 5,000 or so clones; about 80% are singletons. The TCR sequence derives from a human donor with classical Hodgkin lymphoma. The input for sequencing was CD4+ T cells from blood, taken before the fourth cycle of nivolumab. The V and J genes are TRBV23-1 and TRBJ1-1; 7 bases fit TRBD1. TRBV23-1 has ORF status, its function being uncertain. The CDR3 protein is CAIKARGQNTEAFF. As DNA, the CDR3 is TGCGCCATCAAGGCGAGGGGGCAGAACACTGAAGCTTTCTTT.